This T cell receptor beta chain was captured by sequencing in a study of T cell repertoires in cytomegalovirus infection. Germline V gene data show CDR1 as SGHKS and CDR2 as YYEKEE (reference sequence). The CDR3 sequence is 13 residues long. The ends were cut back, 7 bases at V and 0 bases at J, with 11 bases in the middle. TCRdb fed the reads into MiXCR, producing one record per CDR3 protein. The sample contains around 100,000 distinct CDR3 sequences, 23% of which appear only once. The sequence was collected from a human donor in good health (CMV status not recorded). Some clones in this sample may be carry-over from other donors' samples. Sequenced input: CD8+ T cells from PBMCs. The V and J genes are TRBV5-5 and TRBJ2-7; D is uncertain. The CDR3 nucleotides read TGTGCCAGCCAACCGACGAGCTCCTACGAGCAGTACTTC. It encodes CASQPTSSYEQYF.